This T cell receptor (beta chain) was identified in a study of blood T cell repertoires in COVID-19. Study background: COVID-19 samples collected from the United States, Italy and Spain covered acute and convalescent phases. T cells, B-cell-depleted T cells, or PBMCs supplied cDNA or gDNA.

As handled by the study authors: Amplification of reference gene primers provided the estimated nucleated cell counts. Measured with immunoSEQ multiplex PCR; TCRdb has only the in-frame clones, and not every one. V and J calls and clone size are copied from that table; D and trimming were computed from the DNA. The table has 150,000 to 180,000 clones, about 80% seen once. For recovered donors of Cohort 3, there were two negative PCRs, clearance, or symptom resolution. From germline, CDR1 is MNHEY and CDR2 SMNVEV (reference sequence). Trimming pared 8 bases from V and 8 bases from J, leaving 12 bases between. The CDR3 covers 12 residues.

V and J are TRBV27 and TRBJ1-4; the D is unclear. This receptor was obtained from a middle-aged man who had recovered from COVID-19. Sequenced sample: PBMCs or T cells enriched from blood (not recorded which). In DNA form, the CDR3 reads TGTGCCAGCGCCCCAAACGGGGAAAAACTGTTTTTT. The encoded protein is CASAPNGEKLFF.